This TCR beta chain was obtained from a study of blood T cells in healthy people across ages. General study results and limits: Across the age range, TCR beta diversity per million T cells fell in a roughly linear way.

Together with a sample-barcoded 5' primer, a J-beta primer mix was included in a second PCR lasting roughly 6 to 12 cycles. MiXCR, run by TCRdb on the 5' RACE reads, gives a single entry per CDR3 protein. Of about 720,000 distinct CDR3 sequences listed, about a fifth are singletons. Turning to this clonotype: Its specificity is unknown.

Per-sample PBMC isolation yielded at least 6 million cells. The CDR3 spans 14 residues. Germline CDR1 is SGHNT and CDR2 is YENEEA. The source of this sequence is a man between 65 and 85 years old in good health. The sequenced material came from blood. The chain links TRBV11-3 to TRBJ2-7, with TRBD1 matching 7 bases. The J call is uncertain, as TRBJ2-1 better fits the DNA end. The CDR3: CASSSGQPEDEQFF. The CDR3 DNA is TGTGCCAGCAGCTCGGGACAGCCCGAGGATGAGCAGTTCTTC.